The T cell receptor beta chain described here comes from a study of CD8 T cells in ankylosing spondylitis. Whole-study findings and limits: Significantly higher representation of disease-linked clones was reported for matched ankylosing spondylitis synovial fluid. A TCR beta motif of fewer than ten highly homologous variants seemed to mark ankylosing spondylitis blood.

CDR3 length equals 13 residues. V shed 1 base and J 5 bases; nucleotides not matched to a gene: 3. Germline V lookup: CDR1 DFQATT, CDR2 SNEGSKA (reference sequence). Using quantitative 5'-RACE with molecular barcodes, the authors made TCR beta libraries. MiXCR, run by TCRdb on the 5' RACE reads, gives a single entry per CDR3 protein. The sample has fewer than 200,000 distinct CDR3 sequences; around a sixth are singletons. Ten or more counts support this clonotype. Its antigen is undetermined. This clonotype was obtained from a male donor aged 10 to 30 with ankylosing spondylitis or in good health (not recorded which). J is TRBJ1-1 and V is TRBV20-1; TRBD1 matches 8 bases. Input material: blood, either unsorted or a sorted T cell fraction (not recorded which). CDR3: CSARGTGGTEAFF. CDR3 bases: TGCAGTGCTAGAGGAACAGGGGGGACTGAAGCTTTCTTT.